The 21 T cell receptor beta chains presented below share a single source sample, sequenced in a study of blood T cell repertoires in COVID-19. The method was immunoSEQ multiplex PCR; TCRdb's version includes in-frame clones alone and lacks a portion of them. This sample yields over 200,000 clones, of which around nine tenths are seen a single time; roughly 2.5% belongs to the top ten. Source material: peripheral blood. These receptors originate from a woman aged 60-75 years with acute or convalescent COVID-19.

The gene calls are TRBV7-9 and TRBJ1-2; a weak D match, TRBD1 (6 bases). This CDR3 contains 16 residues. Trimming shortened V by 1 base and J by 2 bases, and 14 bases separated the two germline ends. Germline CDR1 is SEHNR and CDR2 is FQNEAQ (reference sequence). Here the CDR3 reads CASSLEGVRQNYGYTF. The CDR3 region has the DNA TGTGCCAGCAGCTTAGAGGGGGTCCGACAGAACTATGGCTACACCTTC. The full variable domain, with the rest looked up from reference TRBV7-9 and TRBJ1-2, is DTGVSQNPRHKITKRGQNVTFRCDPISEHNRLYWYRQTLGQGPEFLTYFQNEAQLEKSRLLSDRFSAERPKGSFSTLEIQRTEQGDSAMYLCASSLEGVRQNYGYTFGSGTRLTVV.

The chain couples TRBV12-3 or TRBV12-4 to TRBJ2-7; D uncertain. This CDR3 is built from 12 residues. Trimming removed 3 bases from V and 4 bases from J, with 7 bases in between. The CDR3 here is CASSFIRYEQYF. The CDR3 DNA reads as TGTGCCAGCAGTTTTATCCGGTACGAGCAGTACTTC.

The rearrangement uses TRBV11-3 and TRBJ2-3; 7 bases are shared with TRBD2. This CDR3 is built from 14 residues. Germline trimming cut 4 bases from V and 3 bases from J; bases unmatched to any gene: 4. Germline V lookup: CDR1 SGHNT, CDR2 YENEEA. The chain's CDR3 is CASSSGTTTDTQYF. Written as DNA, the CDR3 is TGTGCCAGCAGCTCAGGGACTACTACAGATACGCAGTATTTT.

This chain joins TRBV3-1 (or the pseudogene TRBV3-2) and TRBJ1-1; D remains unclear. The V end lost 1 base, the J end lost 10 bases, and 10 bases lay between the germline ends. The germline V gene has CDR1 LGHDT and CDR2 YNNKEL (reference sequence). CDR3 length: 12 residues. The CDR3 sequence: CASSQGPLGAFF. The DNA of the CDR3 is TGTGCCAGCAGCCAAGGCCCTCTCGGAGCTTTCTTT.

The chain employs TRBV19 and TRBJ2-3; D remains unclear. The germline gives CDR1 LNHDA, CDR2 SQIVND (reference sequence). The germline V and J ends were trimmed by 6 bases and 6 bases, with 10 bases remaining between them. The CDR3 consists of 12 residues. Written as DNA, the CDR3 is TGTGCCAGTAGCTCTCTCTCGGATACGCAGTATTTT. It translates to CASSSLSDTQYF.

The CDR3 here is CASSPTGSNGYTF. CDR3 nucleotide sequence: TGTGCCAGCAGCCCGACAGGGTCCAATGGCTACACCTTC. The chain uses TRBV7-2 and TRBJ1-2; 7 nucleotides match TRBD1. The CDR3 length is 13 residues. Germline V lookup: CDR1 SGHTA, CDR2 FQGNSA. Trimming at V came to 5 bases and at J to 6 bases, leaving 6 bases not matched to a gene.

The chain joins TRBV7-2 to TRBJ2-2, with 7 bases identical to TRBD1. CDR3 size: 15 residues. Germline lookup yields CDR1 SGHTA and CDR2 FQGNSA. Trimming at V came to 7 bases and at J to 0 bases, leaving 5 bases not matched to a gene. Here the CDR3 reads CASIPGTANTGELFF. DNA for the CDR3: TGTGCCAGCATTCCCGGGACAGCGAACACCGGGGAGCTGTTTTTT.

J is TRBJ2-5 and V is TRBV27; the match to TRBD1 covers 7 bases. Germline CDR1 and CDR2: MNHEY and SMNVEV (reference sequence). There are 15 residues in the CDR3. Trimming took 5 bases from V and 5 from J; bases not matched to a gene: 11. The CDR3 nucleotides read TGTGCCAGCAGTCCCCGACAGGGTAGGGGGGAGACCCAGTACTTC. Its translation is CASSPRQGRGETQYF.

This chain's CDR3 is CASSLANGLAGGSYEQYF. CDR3 DNA: TGTGCCAGCAGCTTAGCGAATGGACTAGCGGGGGGATCCTACGAGCAGTACTTC. The chain has TRBV7-2 and TRBJ2-7, with TRBD2 matching 14 bases. The J segment lost 1 base and the V segment lost 0 bases, leaving 5 bases of the junction unmatched. CDR3 length equals 18 residues. Germline CDR1 reads SGHTA; CDR2 reads FQGNSA.

V is TRBV5-4 and J is TRBJ2-3; D is perhaps TRBD2 (5 bases). The V gene lost 6 bases and the J gene lost 3 bases, with 26 bases spanning the gap. This CDR3 has 18 amino acids. Germline CDR1 reads SGHNT; CDR2 reads YYREEE (reference sequence). The CDR3 sequence: CASKLGMGWTAGTDTQYF. In DNA form, the CDR3 reads TGTGCCAGCAAGTTGGGTATGGGTTGGACCGCGGGTACAGATACGCAGTATTTT.

The rearrangement uses TRBV11-3 and TRBJ2-1; TRBD2 agrees at 12 bases. Per germline, CDR1 SGHNT and CDR2 YENEEA. Germline trimming cut 5 bases from V and 4 bases from J; bases unmatched to any gene: 6. CDR3 size: 16 residues. The DNA of the CDR3 is TGTGCCAGCAGCCCGGGGACTAGCGGGTTTTACAATGAGCAGTTCTTC. Amino acids: CASSPGTSGFYNEQFF.

The rearrangement uses TRBV7-9 and TRBJ2-7; D is perhaps TRBD2 (6 bases). Trimming took 3 bases from V and 3 from J, leaving 12 bases between them. The CDR3 runs 14 residues. Looked up from germline, CDR1 is SEHNR and CDR2 is FQNEAQ (reference sequence). The CDR3 sequence is CASSFGGEVYEQYF. CDR3 bases: TGTGCCAGCAGCTTCGGCGGGGAGGTCTACGAGCAGTACTTC. The full variable domain, rest sourced from reference TRBV7-9 and TRBJ2-7, is DTGVSQNPRHKITKRGQNVTFRCDPISEHNRLYWYRQTLGQGPEFLTYFQNEAQLEKSRLLSDRFSAERPKGSFSTLEIQRTEQGDSAMYLCASSFGGEVYEQYFGPGTRLTVT.

The chain recombines TRBV4-3 with TRBJ1-2; D is ambiguous. V lost 4 bases to trimming and J lost 7 bases, with 16 bases between them. CDR3 length: 14 residues. The germline V gene has CDR1 LGHNA and CDR2 YSLEER. The chain's CDR3 is CASSPPGRERGYTF. The CDR3, as DNA: TGCGCCAGCAGCCCACCTGGAAGAGAGCGTGGCTACACCTTC.

The rearrangement uses TRBV7-3 and TRBJ2-5, with D perhaps TRBD1 (6 bases). V was cut by 4 bases and J by 4 bases, with 16 bases left in between. Germline loops: CDR1 SGHTA, CDR2 FQGTGA. CDR3 size: 15 residues. The CDR3 reads CASSSTPRGRETQYF. CDR3 nucleotides: TGTGCCAGCAGCTCTACCCCCAGGGGTAGAGAGACCCAGTACTTC. The whole variable domain, remainder taken from reference TRBV7-3 and TRBJ2-5, is GAGVSQTPSNKVTEKGKYVELRCDPISGHTALYWYRQSLGQGPEFLIYFQGTGAADDSGLPNDRFFAVRPEGSVSTLKIQRTERGDSAVYLCASSSTPRGRETQYFGPGTRLLVL.

This chain uses TRBV6-6 with TRBJ1-4; D may be TRBD1 (5 bases). CDR1 MNHNY and CDR2 SVGAGI come from the germline V gene (reference sequence). CDR3 length: 16 amino acids. The germline V and J ends were trimmed by 0 bases and 8 bases, with 16 bases remaining between them. CDR3 bases: TGTGCCAGCAGTTACTCGAAAGGGGCCTGGGGCGAAAAACTGTTTTTT. Its translation is CASSYSKGAWGEKLFF.

The chain recombines TRBV5-4 with TRBJ1-3; weak D call: TRBD1 (6 bases). The CDR3 contains 16 residues. CDR1 is SGHNT and CDR2 is YYREEE in the germline V gene (reference sequence). Between the trimmed V and J ends, which lost 3 bases and 1 base, there was a span of 14 bases. The CDR3 sequence: CASSWGQGSSGNTIYF. The DNA for the CDR3 is TGTGCCAGCAGCTGGGGGCAGGGCTCATCTGGAAACACCATATATTTT.

The chain carries TRBV4-2 and TRBJ1-5; TRBD1 aligns across 9 bases. Germline V gene lookup returns CDR1 LGHNA and CDR2 YNFKEQ. The CDR3 is made up of 19 amino acids. V trimming: 1 base; J trimming: 0 bases; junction bases outside the gene matches: 10. This CDR3 is CASSQGGQGVGNSNQPQHF. The CDR3 nucleotides read TGTGCCAGCAGCCAAGGGGGACAGGGTGTTGGAAATAGCAATCAGCCCCAGCATTTT.

The chain uses TRBV7-6 and TRBJ1-5, with D perhaps TRBD1 (5 bases). The germline V gene encodes CDR1 SGHVS and CDR2 FNYEAQ. This CDR3 has 13 amino acids. The germline V and J ends were trimmed by 2 bases and 5 bases, with 7 bases remaining between them. The CDR3 region has the DNA TGTGCCAGCAGCTTATCGACAGATCAGCCCCAGCATTTT. It specifies CASSLSTDQPQHF.

V usage is TRBV4-1 and J usage is TRBJ1-4; TRBD1 might be the D (6 bases). The CDR3 has 16 residues. The V gene's germline CDR1 is MGHRA and CDR2 YSYEKL. Deletions cut 1 base from V and 7 bases from J, with 16 bases between. CDR3 in amino acids: CASSQGGLGASEKLFF. The CDR3 region has the DNA TGCGCCAGCAGCCAAGGGGGGCTTGGGGCCTCTGAAAAACTGTTTTTT.

The CDR3 is CAWSLTGTGYTF. In DNA, the CDR3 is TGTGCCTGGAGTTTGACAGGGACTGGCTACACCTTC. This chain connects TRBV30 to TRBJ1-2, with 7 bases fitting TRBD1. Germline V lookup: CDR1 GTSNPN, CDR2 SVGIG (reference sequence). This CDR3 region has 12 residues. J gave up 7 bases and V 2 bases, and 4 bases lay outside the gene matches.

This rearrangement joins TRBV12-2 to TRBJ2-1; the tabulated D call, TRBD1, remains unverified against the DNA. TRBV12-2 corresponds to a pseudogene. This CDR3 is built from 16 residues. The CDR3 sequence: CASRLGDRRLYNEQFF. The CDR3 DNA reads as TGTGCAAGTCGCTTAGGGGACAGGAGGCTCTACAATGAGCAGTTCTTC.